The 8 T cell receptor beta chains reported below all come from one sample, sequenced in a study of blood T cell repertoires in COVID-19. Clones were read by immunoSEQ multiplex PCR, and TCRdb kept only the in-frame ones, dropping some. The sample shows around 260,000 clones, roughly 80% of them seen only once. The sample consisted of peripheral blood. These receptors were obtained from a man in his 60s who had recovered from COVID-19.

Here the CDR3 reads CASSRQDSGNTEAFF. CDR3 DNA sequence: TGTGCCAGCTCACGACAGGACAGCGGGAACACTGAAGCTTTCTTT. The V call is TRBV18, the J call TRBJ1-1; possible D gene TRBD1, 6 bases. The CDR3 contains 15 residues. V was clipped by 4 bases and J by 1 base, with 13 bases between them. Per the germline V gene, CDR1 is KGHSH and CDR2 is LQKENI.

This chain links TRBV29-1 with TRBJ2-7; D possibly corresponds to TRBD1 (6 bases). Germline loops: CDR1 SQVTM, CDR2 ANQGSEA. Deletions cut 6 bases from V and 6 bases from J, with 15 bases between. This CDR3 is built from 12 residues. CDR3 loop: CSVETGRGEQYF. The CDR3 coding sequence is TGCAGCGTGGAGACAGGACGGGGCGAGCAGTACTTC.

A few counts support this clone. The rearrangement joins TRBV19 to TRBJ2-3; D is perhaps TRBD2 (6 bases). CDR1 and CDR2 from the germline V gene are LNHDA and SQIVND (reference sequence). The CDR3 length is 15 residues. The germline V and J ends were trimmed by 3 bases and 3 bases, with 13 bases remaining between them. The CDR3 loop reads CASSIQPGGTDTQYF. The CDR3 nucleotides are TGTGCCAGTAGTATCCAGCCCGGGGGAACAGATACGCAGTATTTT.

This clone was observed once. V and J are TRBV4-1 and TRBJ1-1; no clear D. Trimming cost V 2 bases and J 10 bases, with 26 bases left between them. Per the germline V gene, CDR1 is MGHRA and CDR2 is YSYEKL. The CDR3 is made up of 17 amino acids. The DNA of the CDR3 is TGCGCCAGCAGCCAATTTGTTCAGTCGCCTGGAGCTGGAGGAGCTTTCTTT. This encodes CASSQFVQSPGAGGAFF.

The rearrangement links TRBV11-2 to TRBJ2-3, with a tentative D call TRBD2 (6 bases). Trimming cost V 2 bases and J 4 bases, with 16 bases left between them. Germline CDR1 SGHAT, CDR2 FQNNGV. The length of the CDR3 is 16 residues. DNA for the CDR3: TGTGCCAGCAGCTTATTCCGGGGGATGGGCCCAGATACGCAGTATTTT. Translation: CASSLFRGMGPDTQYF.

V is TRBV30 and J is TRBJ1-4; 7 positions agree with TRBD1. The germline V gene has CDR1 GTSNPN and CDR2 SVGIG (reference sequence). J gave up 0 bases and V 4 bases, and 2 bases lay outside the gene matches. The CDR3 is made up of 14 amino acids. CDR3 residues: CAWNRGATNEKLFF. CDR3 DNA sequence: TGTGCCTGGAACAGGGGTGCAACTAATGAAAAACTGTTTTTT.

CDR3 in DNA: TGTGCCAGCAGCTTATCGGCGGCGAACACTGAAGCTTTCTTT. Residues: CASSLSAANTEAFF. The V and J genes are TRBV7-9 and TRBJ1-1; D unclear. V was trimmed by 2 bases and J by 1 base, leaving 8 bases between them. Germline V gene sequence: CDR1 SEHNR, CDR2 FQNEAQ (reference sequence). The CDR3 runs to 14 residues.

For the CDR3, the DNA is TGTGCCAGCAGTTTGACAGGGGCGGTGGGGGAGCAGTACTTC. The encoded protein is CASSLTGAVGEQYF. The chain recombines TRBV28 with TRBJ2-7; 8 bases are shared with TRBD1. Germline lookup yields CDR1 MDHEN and CDR2 SYDVKM. The CDR3 is 14 residues long. The J segment lost 7 bases and the V segment lost 3 bases, leaving 8 bases of the junction unmatched. Complete variable domain (other parts from reference TRBV28 and TRBJ2-7): DVKVTQSSRYLVKRTGEKVFLECVQDMDHENMFWYRQDPGLGLRLIYFSYDVKMKEKGDIPEGYSVSREKKERFSLILESASTNQTSMYLCASSLTGAVGEQYFGPGTRLTVT.